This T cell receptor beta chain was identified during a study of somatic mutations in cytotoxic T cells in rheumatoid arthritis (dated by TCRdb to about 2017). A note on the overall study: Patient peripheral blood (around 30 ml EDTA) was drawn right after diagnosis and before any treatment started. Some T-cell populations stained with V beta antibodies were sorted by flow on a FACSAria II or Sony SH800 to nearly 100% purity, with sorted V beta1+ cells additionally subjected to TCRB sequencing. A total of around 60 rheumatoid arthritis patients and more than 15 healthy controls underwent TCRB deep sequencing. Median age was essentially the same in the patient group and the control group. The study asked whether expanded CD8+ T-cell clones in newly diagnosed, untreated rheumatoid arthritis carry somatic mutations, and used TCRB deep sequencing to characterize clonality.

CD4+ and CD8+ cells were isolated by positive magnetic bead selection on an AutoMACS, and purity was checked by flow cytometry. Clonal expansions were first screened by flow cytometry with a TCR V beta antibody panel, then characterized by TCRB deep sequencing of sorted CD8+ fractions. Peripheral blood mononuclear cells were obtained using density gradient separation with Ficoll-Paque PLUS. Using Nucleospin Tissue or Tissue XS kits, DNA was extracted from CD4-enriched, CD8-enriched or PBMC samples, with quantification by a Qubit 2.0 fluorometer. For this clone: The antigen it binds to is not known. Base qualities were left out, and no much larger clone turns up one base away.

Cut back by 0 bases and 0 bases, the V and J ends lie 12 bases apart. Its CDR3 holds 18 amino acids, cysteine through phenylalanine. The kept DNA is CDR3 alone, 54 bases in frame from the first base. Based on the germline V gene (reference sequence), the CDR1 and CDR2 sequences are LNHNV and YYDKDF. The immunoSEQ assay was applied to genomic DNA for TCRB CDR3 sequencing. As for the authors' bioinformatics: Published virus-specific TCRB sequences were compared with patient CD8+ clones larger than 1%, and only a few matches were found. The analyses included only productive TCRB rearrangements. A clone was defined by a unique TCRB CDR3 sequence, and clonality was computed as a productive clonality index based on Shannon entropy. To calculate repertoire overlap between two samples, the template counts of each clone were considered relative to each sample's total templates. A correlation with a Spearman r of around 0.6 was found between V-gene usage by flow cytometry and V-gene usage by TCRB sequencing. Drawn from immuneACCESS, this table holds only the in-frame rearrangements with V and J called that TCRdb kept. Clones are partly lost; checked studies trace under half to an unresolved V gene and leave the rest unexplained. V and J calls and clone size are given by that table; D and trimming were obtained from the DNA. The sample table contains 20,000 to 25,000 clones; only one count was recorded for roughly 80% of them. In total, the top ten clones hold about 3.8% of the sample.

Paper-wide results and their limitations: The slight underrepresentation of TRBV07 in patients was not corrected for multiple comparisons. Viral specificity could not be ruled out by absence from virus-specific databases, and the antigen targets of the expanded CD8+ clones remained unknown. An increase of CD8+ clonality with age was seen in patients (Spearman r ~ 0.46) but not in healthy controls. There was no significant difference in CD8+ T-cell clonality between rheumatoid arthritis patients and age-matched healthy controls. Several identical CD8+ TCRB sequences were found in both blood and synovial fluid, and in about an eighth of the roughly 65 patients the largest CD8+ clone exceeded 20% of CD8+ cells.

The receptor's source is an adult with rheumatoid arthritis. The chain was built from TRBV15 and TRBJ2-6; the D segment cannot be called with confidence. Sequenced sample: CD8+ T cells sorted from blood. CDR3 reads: CATSRDRLYFSGANVLTF. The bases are TGTGCCACCAGCAGAGATCGATTATATTTCTCTGGGGCCAACGTCCTGACTTTC.